This T cell receptor beta chain comes out of a study of cytomegalovirus exposure and HLA in healthy donors. At the level of the study: Early released data had tens of millions of unique TCRs, all coming from HLA-typed donors. Study outcomes and limitations: Earlier findings revealed that most TCR beta V segments proved productive either about 87% or about 30% of the time.

A remark on this clone: Its specificity is unknown.

Likely unrecorded immune exposures existed in these nominally healthy donors. Between the trimmed V and J ends, which lost 3 bases and 0 bases, there was a span of 11 bases. This CDR3 has 16 residues. Germline V gene lookup returns CDR1 SGHVS and CDR2 FQNEAQ. The PCR ran on 60 Vbeta and 13 Jbeta primers. Source study methods: It was a later analysis that counted tens of millions of unique TCR beta chains, of which some 9.9 million were shared. TCRdb's copy holds only in-frame clones and misses some; the assay was immunoSEQ multiplex PCR. For V, J and clone size, that table is used; D and trimming come from the DNA. The sample comprises about 160,000 clones, roughly 80% of which are singletons, and approximately 2.3% rests with the top ten.

Sequenced material: PBMCs. The V call is TRBV7-8, the J call TRBJ1-4; maybe TRBD1 (5 bases). The clonotype comes from a man aged 50-59 years in good health and CMV-seropositive. CDR3 sequence: CASSFHRIATNEKLFF. The CDR3 DNA reads as TGTGCCAGCAGCTTCCACAGGATTGCAACTAATGAAAAACTGTTTTTT.